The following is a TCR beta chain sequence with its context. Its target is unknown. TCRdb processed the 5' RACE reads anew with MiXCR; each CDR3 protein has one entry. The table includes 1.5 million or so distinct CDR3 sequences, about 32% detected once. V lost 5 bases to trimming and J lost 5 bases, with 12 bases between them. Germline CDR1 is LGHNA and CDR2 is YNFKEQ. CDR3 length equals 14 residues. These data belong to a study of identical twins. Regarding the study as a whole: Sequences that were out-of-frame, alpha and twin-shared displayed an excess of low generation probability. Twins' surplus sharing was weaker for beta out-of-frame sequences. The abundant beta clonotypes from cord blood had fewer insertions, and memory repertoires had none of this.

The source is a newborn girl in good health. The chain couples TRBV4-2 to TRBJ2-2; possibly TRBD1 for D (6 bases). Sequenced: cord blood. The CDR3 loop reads CASSEVRGTGELFF. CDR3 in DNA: TGTGCCAGCAGCGAAGTTAGGGGGACCGGGGAGCTGTTTTTT.